This passage covers 25 T cell receptor beta chains from one sample sequenced in a study of cytomegalovirus exposure and HLA in healthy donors. The study ran its PCR with 60 Vbeta and 13 Jbeta primers. Here immunoSEQ multiplex PCR was the method, and the copy in TCRdb shows in-frame clones only, minus some. The sample records 100,000 to 150,000 clones, about 79% being singletons. Sequenced material: PBMCs. The receptor set was obtained from a man aged 45-65 years in good health and CMV-seronegative.

This clone was seen a handful of times. The CDR3 protein is CASSQRQAGGELFF. CDR3 sequence (DNA): TGTGCCAGCAGCCAGAGACAGGCCGGGGGGGAGCTGTTTTTT. The chain carries TRBV14 and TRBJ2-2, with D perhaps matching TRBD1 (6 bases). This CDR3 contains 14 residues. Germline V gene sequence: CDR1 SGHDN, CDR2 FVKESK. V lost 3 bases and J 8 bases, leaving 13 bases between the germline ends.

The chain recombines TRBV6-5 with TRBJ2-3; D is unresolved. This CDR3 comprises 14 residues. Germline loops: CDR1 MNHEY, CDR2 SVGAGI. Between the trimmed V and J ends, which lost 5 bases and 0 bases, there was a span of 9 bases. The CDR3 DNA follows: TGTGCCAGCAGTAGCATCCAAAGCACAGATACGCAGTATTTT. As protein: CASSSIQSTDTQYF.

The chain uses TRBV2 and TRBJ2-3, with D possibly being TRBD1 (6 bases). V dropped 1 base and J dropped 8 bases, with 10 bases sitting between them. The CDR3 runs 13 residues. Looked up from germline, CDR1 is SNHLY and CDR2 is FYNNEI. The CDR3 DNA is TGTGCCAGCAGTGAAGAGGTCAGGGGTACGCAGTATTTT. Protein product: CASSEEVRGTQYF.

This sequence joins TRBV28 and TRBJ1-1, with a tentative D call TRBD1 (6 bases). Germline CDR1 is MDHEN and CDR2 is SYDVKM. The CDR3 runs to 15 residues. V lost 11 bases, J lost 1 base, and 20 bases lay in between. This chain's CDR3 is CASQSPGQKNTEAFF. In DNA form, the CDR3 reads TGTGCCTCCCAATCCCCCGGACAGAAGAACACTGAAGCTTTCTTT.

Concerning this clone: This CDR3 is also generated by other DNA sequences in the sample. The chain uses TRBV27 and TRBJ2-5, with D tentatively TRBD1 (6 bases). Trimming cost V 5 bases and J 4 bases, with 14 bases left between them. Looked up from germline, CDR1 is MNHEY and CDR2 is SMNVEV (reference sequence). There are 14 residues in the CDR3. The CDR3 region has the DNA TGTGCCAGCAGTCTACAGGGTGAAGGAGAGACCCAGTACTTC. Residues: CASSLQGEGETQYF.

This clone has just one count. CDR3 nucleotide sequence: TGTGCCACCGAATCCGGGGGACAGGGATATTCACCCCTCCACTTT. Its translation is CATESGGQGYSPLHF. The rearrangement uses TRBV15 and TRBJ1-6, with 9 bases matching TRBD1. The CDR3 covers 15 residues. In germline, CDR1 is LNHNV, CDR2 YYDKDF (reference sequence). J gave up 8 bases and V 8 bases, and 10 bases lay outside the gene matches.

The chain uses TRBV7-9 and TRBJ2-3; TRBD1 matches at 8 bases. This CDR3 comprises 15 residues. The germline gives CDR1 SEHNR, CDR2 FQNEAQ (reference sequence). V gave up 2 bases and J gave up 4 bases; unmatched junction bases: 5. The DNA for the CDR3 is TGTGCCAGCAGCTTAACAGGGGGTCAGGCAGATACGCAGTATTTT. Translation: CASSLTGGQADTQYF.

The genes are TRBV6-5 and TRBJ2-2, with TRBD1 matching over 7 bases. CDR1 and CDR2 from the germline V gene are MNHEY and SVGAGI. The CDR3 consists of 15 residues. V was clipped by 2 bases and J by 4 bases; unmatched bases: 4. The CDR3 DNA reads as TGTGCCAGCAGTTACGACAGGGTTCCCACCGGGGAGCTGTTTTTT. Translating gives CASSYDRVPTGELFF.

The gene calls are TRBV2 and TRBJ2-3, with 16 bases identical to TRBD2. Per germline, CDR1 SNHLY and CDR2 FYNNEI. CDR3 length: 16 residues. J gave up 9 bases and V 11 bases, and 14 bases lay outside the gene matches. In DNA, the CDR3 is TGTGCCGGCGTCCCGGGACTAGCGGGGGGGCGTCTAACGCAGTATTTT. The encoded protein is CAGVPGLAGGRLTQYF.

This chain links TRBV2 with TRBJ1-5; the D is unclear. The CDR3 extends over 14 amino acids. V was trimmed by 6 bases and J by 3 bases, leaving 12 bases between them. CDR1 and CDR2 (germline): SNHLY, FYNNEI. The CDR3, as DNA: TGTGCCAGCAGGGAGGGAGGAACCAATCAGCCCCAGCATTTT. Its protein product is CASREGGTNQPQHF.

This clone has just a few counts. The chain recombines TRBV19 with TRBJ1-2; D is perhaps TRBD1 (6 bases). Germline lookup yields CDR1 LNHDA and CDR2 SQIVND (reference sequence). The CDR3 runs 13 residues. Trimming removed 3 bases from V and 7 bases from J, with 12 bases in between. The CDR3 bases are TGTGCCAGTAGTATCAACAGGGATGGTGGCTACACCTTC. This translates into CASSINRDGGYTF. Drawing the rest from reference TRBV19 and TRBJ1-2, the complete variable domain is DGGITQSPKYLFRKEGQNVTLSCEQNLNHDAMYWYRQDPGQGLRLIYYSQIVNDFQKGDIAEGYSVSREKKESFPLTVTSAQKNPTAFYLCASSINRDGGYTFGSGTRLTVV.

This chain links TRBV4-3 with TRBJ1-1; D is unclear. Trimming took 4 bases from V and 6 from J, leaving 18 bases between them. The CDR3 length is 15 residues. Germline CDR1 reads LGHNA; CDR2 reads YSLEER. The chain's CDR3 is CASSLLLEPSAEAFF. The CDR3 DNA is TGCGCCAGCAGCCTTTTGCTGGAACCGAGCGCTGAAGCTTTCTTT.

In the case of this clone: The conserved phenylalanine or tryptophan is not found at the CDR3 terminus, so this likely reflects a read error. Because the CDR3's place on the DNA is in doubt, the DNA is left out and the CDR3 is given as listed by TCRdb. This sequence joins TRBV29-1 and TRBJ1-6; the listed D gene, TRBD1, was not tested against the DNA. The length of the CDR3 is 9 amino acids, counting both ends. Germline lookup yields CDR1 SQVTM and CDR2 ANQGSEA. The CDR3: CSAETQGIR.

V usage is TRBV9 and J usage is TRBJ2-1; D may be TRBD1 (7 bases). CDR1 and CDR2 (germline): SGDLS, YYNGEE. There are 15 residues in the CDR3. V lost 4 bases and J lost 4, with 15 bases in between. The CDR3 bases are TGTGCCAGCAGCCCCGGGGGACAGAGATACAATGAGCAGTTCTTC. Translated: CASSPGGQRYNEQFF.

The V gene is TRBV7-9, the J gene TRBJ2-1; 11 bases are shared with TRBD2. CDR1 SEHNR and CDR2 FQNEAQ come from the germline V gene (reference sequence). The CDR3 spans 16 residues. Trimming took 5 bases from V and 6 from J; bases not matched to a gene: 9. CDR3 sequence reads: CASSLNLAGGPNEQFF. In nucleotides, the CDR3 is TGTGCCAGCAGCCTAAATCTAGCGGGGGGCCCCAATGAGCAGTTCTTC.

The chain has TRBV9 and TRBJ2-5, with 9 bases that match TRBD2. Per germline, CDR1 SGDLS and CDR2 YYNGEE. The V gene end was trimmed by 0 bases and the J gene end by 5 bases; junction bases not matched to a gene: 8. CDR3 length: 16 residues. Here the CDR3 reads CASSVGAGGGAETQYF. For the CDR3, the DNA is TGTGCCAGCAGCGTAGGGGCCGGCGGGGGGGCGGAGACCCAGTACTTC.

The CDR3 region is CASSGDREGYEQYF. CDR3 bases: TGTGCCAGCAGCGGGGACAGGGAGGGCTACGAGCAGTACTTC. V usage is TRBV7-2 and J usage is TRBJ2-7; TRBD1 matches 9 bases. J was trimmed by 3 bases and V by 5 bases; bases with no gene match: 5. Germline-derived CDR1 and CDR2 are SGHTA and FQGNSA. This CDR3 spans 14 amino acids.

This clone appeared a few times. The rearrangement links TRBV5-1 to TRBJ2-7; tentative D call: TRBD1 (5 bases). V gave up 0 bases and J gave up 3 bases, with 13 bases separating them. CDR1 is SGHRS, CDR2 YFSETQ, per germline. This CDR3 comprises 15 residues. CDR3 nucleotide sequence: TGCGCCAGCAGCTTGGGGCAGGGTATTTACTACGAGCAGTACTTC. Its translation is CASSLGQGIYYEQYF.

A single count supports this clone. The CDR3 loop is CASSLGSRALGEQYV. The CDR3 DNA sequence: TGTGCCAGCAGCTTAGGGTCCAGGGCCCTAGGCGAGCAGTACGTC. The chain employs TRBV7-8 and TRBJ2-7; TRBD1 is a possible D gene (5 bases). Trimming cost V 1 base and J 6 bases, with 16 bases left between them. The V gene's germline CDR1 is SGHVS and CDR2 FQNEAQ. This CDR3 spans 15 amino acids.

This chain uses TRBV7-8 with TRBJ2-3; TRBD1 aligns across 11 bases. After removal of 4 bases from V and 1 base from J, the junction contained 13 bases not matched to a gene. The length of the CDR3 is 19 residues. The germline V gene encodes CDR1 SGHVS and CDR2 FQNEAQ. CDR3 DNA: TGTGCCAGCAGCTACCCCGGACAGGGGGCAGATCGCGGCACAGATACGCAGTATTTT. Translated, it gives CASSYPGQGADRGTDTQYF.

This chain uses TRBV2 with TRBJ2-1; TRBD2 matches 15 bases. Germline-derived CDR1 and CDR2 are SNHLY and FYNNEI. The CDR3 consists of 16 residues. V shed 5 bases and J 14 bases; nucleotides not matched to a gene: 13. CDR3 DNA sequence: TGTGCCAGCAGTAAATTACCCGGGACTAGCGGGGGGTCGGAGTTCTTC. Translated: CASSKLPGTSGGSEFF.

The chain couples TRBV4-3 to TRBJ2-2; 9 positions match TRBD2. The germline V gene has CDR1 LGHNA and CDR2 YSLEER. Losses at the gene ends were 0 bases for V and 6 bases for J; bases not matched to a gene: 8. The length of the CDR3 is 17 residues. CDR3: CASSQDQWAGGAGELFF. The CDR3 DNA is TGCGCCAGCAGCCAAGACCAGTGGGCGGGGGGGGCCGGGGAGCTGTTTTTT.

The chain carries TRBV15 and TRBJ2-1; D unclear. The germline CDR1 and CDR2 sequences are LNHNV and YYDKDF (reference sequence). Between the trimmed V and J ends, which lost 0 bases and 0 bases, there was a span of 9 bases. This CDR3 is built from 16 residues. As DNA, the CDR3 is TGTGCCACCAGCAGAGATCTTAGTAGCTCCTACAATGAGCAGTTCTTC. Residues: CATSRDLSSSYNEQFF.

The rearrangement uses TRBV5-1 and TRBJ2-7, with 11 nucleotides matching TRBD1. With V trimmed by 6 bases and J by 5 bases, 16 bases remained unmatched. The CDR3 runs to 17 residues. The germline gives CDR1 SGHRS, CDR2 YFSETQ. The CDR3 protein is CASTSSGTGGTFHEQYV. The DNA of the CDR3 is TGCGCCAGCACCTCCTCCGGGACAGGGGGTACTTTCCACGAGCAGTACGTC.

This clone was detected once. V is TRBV5-8 and J is TRBJ2-4; 9 bases are a match to TRBD1. This CDR3 comprises 16 residues. V was clipped by 3 bases and J by 0 bases; unmatched bases: 4. Germline CDR1 SGHTS, CDR2 YDEGEE. The DNA of the CDR3 is TGTGCCAGCAGCTACGGGACAGGGAGAGCCAAAAACATTCAGTACTTC. Its protein is CASSYGTGRAKNIQYF.